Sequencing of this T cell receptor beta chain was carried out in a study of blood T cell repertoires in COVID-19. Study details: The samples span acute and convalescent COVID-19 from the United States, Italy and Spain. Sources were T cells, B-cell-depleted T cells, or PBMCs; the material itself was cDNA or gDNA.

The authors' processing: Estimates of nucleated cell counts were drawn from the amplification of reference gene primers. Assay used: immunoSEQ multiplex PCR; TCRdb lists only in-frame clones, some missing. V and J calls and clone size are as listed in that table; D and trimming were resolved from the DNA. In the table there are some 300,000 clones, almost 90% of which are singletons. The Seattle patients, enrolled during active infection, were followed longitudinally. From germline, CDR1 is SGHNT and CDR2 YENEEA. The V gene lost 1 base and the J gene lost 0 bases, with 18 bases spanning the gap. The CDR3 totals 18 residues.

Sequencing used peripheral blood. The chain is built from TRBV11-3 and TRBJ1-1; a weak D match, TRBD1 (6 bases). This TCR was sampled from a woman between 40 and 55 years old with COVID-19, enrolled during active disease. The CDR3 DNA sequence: TGTGCCAGCAGCTTAGGGGGCACAGGTGGGGGCCTGAACACTGAAGCTTTCTTT. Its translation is CASSLGGTGGGLNTEAFF.